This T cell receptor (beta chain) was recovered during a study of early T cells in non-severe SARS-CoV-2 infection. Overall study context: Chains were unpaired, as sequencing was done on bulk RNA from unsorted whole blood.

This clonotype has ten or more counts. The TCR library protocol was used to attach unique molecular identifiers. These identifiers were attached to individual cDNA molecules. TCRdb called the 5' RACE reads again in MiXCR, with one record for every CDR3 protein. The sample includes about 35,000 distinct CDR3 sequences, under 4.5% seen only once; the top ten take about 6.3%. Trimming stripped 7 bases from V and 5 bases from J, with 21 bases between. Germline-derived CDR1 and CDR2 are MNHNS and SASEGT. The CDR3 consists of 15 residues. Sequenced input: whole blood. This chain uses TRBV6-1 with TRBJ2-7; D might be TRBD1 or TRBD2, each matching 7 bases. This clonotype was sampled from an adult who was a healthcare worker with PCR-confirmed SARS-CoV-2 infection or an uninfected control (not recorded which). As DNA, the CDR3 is TGTGCCAGCACCGAAGGGAGGGGGCGCAGCCACGAGCAGTACTTC. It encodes CASTEGRGRSHEQYF.